This TCR beta chain was observed in a study of cytomegalovirus exposure and HLA in healthy donors. This clone was seen more than once but under ten times. The target antigen is unknown. This PCR relied on a set of 60 Vbeta primers and 13 Jbeta primers. Sequenced by immunoSEQ multiplex PCR; TCRdb stores in-frame clones only, minus some. The sample lists roughly 60,000 clones; approximately 75% were seen once. Study results and caveats: Rarity marked most TCR sequences, yet some public TCRs occurred in many donors.

Germline-derived CDR1 and CDR2 are SGHVS and FQNEAQ. The CDR3 consists of 13 residues. V was pared by 3 bases and J by 3 bases, with 7 bases between. The receptor comes from a woman aged 40 to 55 in good health and CMV-seropositive. The V call is TRBV7-8, the J call TRBJ2-3, with D uncertain. The sample comprised PBMCs. The CDR3 region is CASSLWPTDTQYF. CDR3 in DNA: TGTGCCAGCAGCTTGTGGCCAACAGATACGCAGTATTTT.